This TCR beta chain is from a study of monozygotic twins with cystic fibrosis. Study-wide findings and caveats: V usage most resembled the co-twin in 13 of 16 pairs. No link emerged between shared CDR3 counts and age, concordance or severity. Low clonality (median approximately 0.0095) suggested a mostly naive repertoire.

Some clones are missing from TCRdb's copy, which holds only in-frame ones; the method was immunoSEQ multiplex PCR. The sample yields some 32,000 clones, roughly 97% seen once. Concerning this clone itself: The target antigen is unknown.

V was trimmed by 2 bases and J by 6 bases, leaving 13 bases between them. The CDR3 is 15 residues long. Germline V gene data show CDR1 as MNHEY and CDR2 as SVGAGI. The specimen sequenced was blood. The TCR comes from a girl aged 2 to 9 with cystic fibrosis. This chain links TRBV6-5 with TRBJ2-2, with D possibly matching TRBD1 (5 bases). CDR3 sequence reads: CASSYRAGRPGELFF. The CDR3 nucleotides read TGTGCCAGCAGTTACAGGGCAGGGCGGCCCGGGGAGCTGTTTTTT.